A single sample gave rise to the 3 T cell receptor beta chains below, sequenced in a study of CD8 T cells in ankylosing spondylitis. TCRdb re-called the 5' RACE reads with MiXCR, one entry per CDR3 protein. The sample has under 250,000 distinct CDR3 sequences; 32% are singletons. Source material: blood, either unsorted or a sorted T cell fraction (not recorded which). The receptors derive from a male donor with ankylosing spondylitis or in good health (not recorded which).

The table lists this clonotype with a count of one. The chain recombines TRBV28 with TRBJ1-1, with TRBD1 matching over 8 bases. Trimming took 8 bases from V and 3 from J; bases not matched to a gene: 5. The CDR3 totals 13 residues. Germline V lookup: CDR1 MDHEN, CDR2 SYDVKM. The CDR3 nucleotides read TGTGCCAGCCTAAAGACAGGGGACACTGAAGCTTTCTTT. The encoded protein is CASLKTGDTEAFF.

The V gene is TRBV10-3, the J gene TRBJ1-1, with D unresolved. Germline CDR1 is ENHRY and CDR2 is SYGVKD. The CDR3 loop spans 13 amino acids. V shed 10 bases and J shed 7 bases, with 19 bases lying between them. The CDR3 nucleotides are TGTGCCAGCAGACCCGGGCAGCGGGGTGAAGCTTTCTTT. It specifies CASRPGQRGEAFF.

This clonotype was picked up a small number of times. The gene calls are TRBV5-1 and TRBJ2-3, with D possibly being TRBD1 or TRBD2 (5 bases each). V was cut by 3 bases and J by 6 bases, with 14 bases left in between. Per germline, CDR1 SGHRS and CDR2 YFSETQ. This CDR3 is 14 amino acids long. The CDR3 coding sequence is TGCGCCAGCAGCTCTGACAGTAGAGGGGATACGCAGTATTTT. Translating it yields CASSSDSRGDTQYF.